Listed below are T cell receptor beta chains from one sample, sequenced in a study of cytomegalovirus exposure and HLA in healthy donors. The method was immunoSEQ multiplex PCR; TCRdb's version includes in-frame clones alone and lacks a portion of them. The sample contains over 150,000 clones, around 81% of which appear only once. Sequenced material: PBMCs. All receptors derive from a woman under 30 in good health and CMV-seropositive. Each CDR3 is given with its conserved first and last residue. A D gene is named only where the DNA matches it firmly. Rows give clone size only sometimes, using once, few, many, or a class for an expanded clone.

V	size	J	D	CDR3
TRBV6-6	NA	TRBJ1-1	TRBD1	CASSYSGQGNTEAFF
TRBV7-8	NA	TRBJ2-2	NA	CASSLGQADAGELFF
TRBV9	NA	TRBJ2-5	NA	CASSVGGLEETQYF
TRBV6-1	NA	TRBJ1-1	NA	CASSVIQGSEAFF
TRBV6-6	NA	TRBJ2-5	NA	CASSPDSSGTQYF
TRBV4-1	NA	TRBJ1-1	NA	CASRSRGGLKAEAFF
TRBV11-2	NA	TRBJ1-4	NA	CASSSAIWAVEKLFF
TRBV5-8	NA	TRBJ2-5	TRBD2	CASNELAGGNQETQYF
TRBV5-4	few	TRBJ2-7	NA	CASSPRQDAYEQYF
TRBV7-9	NA	TRBJ1-4	NA	CASSRSGSEKLFF
TRBV9	NA	TRBJ2-7	NA	CASSDPLQGAEQYF
TRBV11-3	NA	TRBJ2-1	TRBD2	CASSSRTSGGEQFF
TRBV19	NA	TRBJ2-5	NA	CASSEVVKETQYF
TRBV5-1	NA	TRBJ1-1	NA	CASSLACVGTEAFF
TRBV5-6	few	TRBJ2-5	TRBD2	CASNSGAQETQYF
TRBV6-1	NA	TRBJ1-3	NA	CASSRRGGTIYF
TRBV27	NA	TRBJ1-6	TRBD1	CASSSGTANNSPLHF
TRBV7-3	NA	TRBJ2-2	TRBD2	CASSLRGDYMGELFF
TRBV5-1	NA	TRBJ1-6	TRBD1	CASSGQGAAFNSPLHF
TRBV5-1	NA	TRBJ2-5	TRBD2	CASSPGGAQETQYF
TRBV4-1	NA	TRBJ1-4	TRBD1	CASSQVGQGNEKLFF
TRBV15	NA	TRBJ2-1	NA	CATSTSIEQTDNEQFF